Presented here are 17 T cell receptor beta chains from one specimen sequenced in a study of blood T cell repertoires in COVID-19. TCRdb's copy holds only in-frame clones and misses some; the assay was immunoSEQ multiplex PCR. The sample yields more than 300,000 clones, around 91% seen once. Specimen: peripheral blood. These receptors all stem from a woman younger than 30 who had recovered from COVID-19.

The genes are TRBV6-6 and TRBJ2-7; 7 bases match TRBD1. From germline, CDR1 is MNHNY and CDR2 SVGAGI (reference sequence). V shed 6 bases and J 5 bases; nucleotides not matched to a gene: 7. The CDR3 consists of 13 residues. The CDR3 region is CASSGTARDEQYV. CDR3 DNA: TGTGCCAGCAGCGGGACAGCCAGGGACGAGCAGTACGTC.

The gene calls are TRBV4-3 and TRBJ2-2, with TRBD2 matching over 9 bases. The germline CDR1 and CDR2 sequences are LGHNA and YSLEER. V trimming: 4 bases; J trimming: 5 bases; junction bases outside the gene matches: 11. The CDR3 length is 17 residues. The CDR3 DNA is TGCGCCAGCAGCCTCTACGCCGGGACTAGCAGAACCGGGGAGCTGTTTTTT. This codes for CASSLYAGTSRTGELFF.

The chain recombines TRBV28 with TRBJ2-3, with a possible D match to TRBD2 (6 bases). Germline CDR1 and CDR2: MDHEN and SYDVKM. V was pared by 10 bases and J by 5 bases, with 13 bases between. The CDR3 length is 12 residues. CDR3 nucleotides: TGTGCCACGCCTAGCGCCGTAGATACGCAGTATTTT. Its protein is CATPSAVDTQYF. The variable domain in full, completed from reference TRBV28 and TRBJ2-3, reads DVKVTQSSRYLVKRTGEKVFLECVQDMDHENMFWYRQDPGLGLRLIYFSYDVKMKEKGDIPEGYSVSREKKERFSLILESASTNQTSMYLCATPSAVDTQYFGPGTRLTVL.

The gene calls are TRBV5-1 and TRBJ2-5; 7 positions agree with TRBD1. V trimming: 1 base; J trimming: 5 bases; junction bases outside the gene matches: 8. Germline V gene sequence: CDR1 SGHRS, CDR2 YFSETQ. The CDR3 is 15 residues long. CDR3 loop: CASSLTGQEGETQYF. The DNA for the CDR3 is TGCGCCAGCAGCTTGACCGGACAGGAAGGGGAGACCCAGTACTTC.

This chain joins TRBV18 and TRBJ1-1; the match to TRBD1 covers 9 bases. This CDR3 is 14 amino acids long. Germline assignment: CDR1 KGHSH and CDR2 LQKENI. V was clipped by 3 bases and J by 4 bases; unmatched bases: 3. In DNA form, the CDR3 reads TGTGCCAGCTCACCCGTGACAGGGGGCACTGAAGCTTTCTTT. Translating gives CASSPVTGGTEAFF.

The CDR3 DNA reads as TGCGCCAGCAGCTTGGGGGGGACAGTTCCCATCTCCTACAATGAGCAGTTCTTC. It specifies CASSLGGTVPISYNEQFF. V and J are TRBV5-1 and TRBJ2-1; 7 bases fit TRBD1. The germline gives CDR1 SGHRS, CDR2 YFSETQ. The V segment lost 0 bases and the J segment 0 bases; nucleotides outside the gene matches: 9. The CDR3 loop spans 18 amino acids.

The table lists this clone with a count of one. The J gene is TRBJ1-1, the V gene TRBV6-5, with D perhaps TRBD1 (6 bases). V was trimmed by 6 bases and J by 1 base, leaving 9 bases between them. The CDR3 sequence is 13 residues long. Germline values: CDR1 MNHEY, CDR2 SVGAGI. The DNA for the CDR3 is TGTGCCAGCAGAACGGGACAGAACACTGAAGCTTTCTTT. As protein: CASRTGQNTEAFF.

J is TRBJ2-5 and V is TRBV3-1 (or the pseudogene TRBV3-2); 10 bases fit TRBD2. The J segment lost 0 bases and the V segment lost 0 bases, leaving 13 bases of the junction unmatched. Per the germline V gene, CDR1 is LGHDT and CDR2 is YNNKEL (reference sequence). CDR3 length: 20 amino acids. The CDR3 DNA is TGTGCCAGCAGCCAAGAGAAGTTTCTAGCGGGAGCTACGTACCAAGAGACCCAGTACTTC. It codes for CASSQEKFLAGATYQETQYF.

The chain recombines TRBV6-6 with TRBJ2-3, with 14 bases fitting TRBD2. CDR1 is MNHNY and CDR2 is SVGAGI in the germline V gene (reference sequence). After removal of 7 bases from V and 3 bases from J, the junction contained 3 bases not matched to a gene. This CDR3 is built from 15 residues. The CDR3 is CASKGLAGATDTQYF. The CDR3 nucleotides read TGTGCCAGCAAGGGACTAGCGGGAGCTACAGATACGCAGTATTTT.

This clone was recorded once. The chain joins TRBV9 to TRBJ1-4; D not resolved. The CDR3 covers 14 residues. The germline V gene encodes CDR1 SGDLS and CDR2 YYNGEE. The germline V and J ends were trimmed by 1 base and 8 bases, with 12 bases remaining between them. CDR3 nucleotides: TGTGCCAGCAGCGTAACCCCGGGAGGCGAAAAACTGTTTTTT. As protein: CASSVTPGGEKLFF.

The chain uses TRBV2 and TRBJ1-2, with TRBD1 matching 8 bases. Per the germline V gene, CDR1 is SNHLY and CDR2 is FYNNEI. This CDR3 region has 14 residues. Trimming took 3 bases from V and 14 from J; bases not matched to a gene: 14. CDR3 in amino acids: CASSDEPWTGRRTF. The CDR3 region has the DNA TGTGCCAGCAGTGATGAACCCTGGACAGGGAGAAGAACCTTC.

This clone occurred once. This rearrangement joins TRBV21-1 to TRBJ1-1; the DNA was not compared with TRBD1, the D call given in the table. TRBV21-1 is designated a pseudogene. CDR3 length equals 14 residues. For the CDR3, the DNA is TGTGCCAGCAGCATCCGGGACAGGGGCACTGAAGCTTTCTTT. Amino acids: CASSIRDRGTEAFF.

The chain recombines TRBV4-3 with TRBJ1-2; 7 bases align to TRBD1. J lost 2 bases, V lost 2 bases, and 5 bases had no gene match. Germline V gene sequence: CDR1 LGHNA, CDR2 YSLEER. The CDR3 loop spans 15 amino acids. CDR3 region: CASSQSRGRNYGYTF. In DNA form, the CDR3 reads TGCGCCAGCAGCCAATCGAGGGGGCGGAACTATGGCTACACCTTC.

This clone was seen just once. This CDR3 reads CASSGLLAGGPREFF. The CDR3 bases are TGTGCCAGCAGTGGGCTACTAGCGGGAGGGCCGAGAGAGTTCTTC. The chain is built from TRBV2 and TRBJ2-1; 13 nucleotides match TRBD2. CDR1 and CDR2 (germline): SNHLY, FYNNEI. The CDR3 totals 15 residues. V lost 4 bases to trimming and J lost 14 bases; unmatched junction nucleotides: 11.

V gene TRBV27 combines with J gene TRBJ2-3, with TRBD2 matching over 9 bases. This CDR3 is 16 amino acids long. Germline V gives CDR1 MNHEY, CDR2 SMNVEV (reference sequence). V lost 0 bases, J lost 5 bases, and 6 bases stayed unmatched. The chain's CDR3 is CASSLSTSGRLDTQYF. DNA of the CDR3: TGTGCCAGCAGTTTATCCACCAGCGGGAGGTTAGATACGCAGTATTTT.

V is TRBV9 and J is TRBJ1-1, with D tentatively TRBD1 (6 bases). Germline lookup yields CDR1 SGDLS and CDR2 YYNGEE. The V end lost 4 bases, the J end lost 3 bases, and 13 bases lay between the germline ends. The CDR3 is 14 amino acids. CDR3 coding DNA: TGTGCCAGCAGCCACGATCCAGGGGACACTGAAGCTTTCTTT. Protein: CASSHDPGDTEAFF.

V is TRBV11-3 and J is TRBJ2-1, with TRBD2 identical over 8 bases. The CDR3 is made up of 17 amino acids. V was pared by 2 bases and J by 4 bases, with 10 bases of the junction left unmatched. The germline V gene has CDR1 SGHNT and CDR2 YENEEA. The CDR3 is CASSLRASGRVYNEQFF. CDR3 DNA sequence: TGTGCCAGCAGCTTAAGGGCAAGCGGGAGAGTATACAATGAGCAGTTCTTC. Based on the CDR3 plus reference TRBV11-3 and TRBJ2-1, the full variable domain is EAGVVQSPRYKIIEKKQPVAFWCNPISGHNTLYWYLQNLGQGPELLIRYENEEAVDDSQLPKDRFSAERLKGVDSTLKIQPAELGDSAVYLCASSLRASGRVYNEQFFGPGTRLTVL.